The sequence of this TCR beta chain was determined in a study of Graves' ophthalmopathy and Graves' hyperthyroidism. About the research overall: Samples of peripheral blood were obtained at initial diagnosis, prior to treatment of any kind.

In its sample, this clonotype was seen many times. CDR3 regions of TCR beta were amplified from RNA transcripts. Second-round multiplex PCR followed a first-round RT-PCR using HTBI primers. Via MiXCR, TCRdb re-called the multiplex PCR reads, giving one row per CDR3 protein. The table lists 230,000 or so distinct CDR3 sequences, 45% to 55% of them singletons. V was clipped by 6 bases and J by 4 bases, with 12 bases between them. This CDR3 has 13 residues. The origin of this receptor is an adult man with Graves' ophthalmopathy. The genes are TRBV12-3 or TRBV12-4 and TRBJ1-2; D unresolved. The sequenced material came from peripheral blood. The CDR3 loop is CASSYTEPYGYTF. In nucleotides, the CDR3 is TGTGCCAGCAGCTACACAGAGCCCTATGGCTACACCTTC.